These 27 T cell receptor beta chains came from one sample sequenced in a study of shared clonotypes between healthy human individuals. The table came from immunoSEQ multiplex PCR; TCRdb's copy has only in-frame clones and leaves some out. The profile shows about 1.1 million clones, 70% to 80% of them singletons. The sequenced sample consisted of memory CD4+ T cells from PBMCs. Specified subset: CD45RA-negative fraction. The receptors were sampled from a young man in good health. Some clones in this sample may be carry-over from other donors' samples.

The CDR3 DNA sequence: TGTGCCAGCAGTTTATCGATCGGGAGTATCTACGAGCAGTACTTC. Translating gives CASSLSIGSIYEQYF. The chain recombines TRBV28 with TRBJ2-7; the D gene is possibly TRBD2 (6 bases). V lost 1 base, J lost 3 bases, and 13 bases lay in between. CDR1 MDHEN and CDR2 SYDVKM come from the germline V gene. The CDR3 contains 15 residues.

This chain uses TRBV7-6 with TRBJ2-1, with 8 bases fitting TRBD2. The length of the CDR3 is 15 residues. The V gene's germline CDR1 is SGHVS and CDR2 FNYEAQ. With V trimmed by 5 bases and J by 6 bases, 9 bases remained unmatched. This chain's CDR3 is CASSPTSASSNEQFF. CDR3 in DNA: TGTGCCAGCAGCCCGACTAGCGCTAGTTCCAATGAGCAGTTCTTC.

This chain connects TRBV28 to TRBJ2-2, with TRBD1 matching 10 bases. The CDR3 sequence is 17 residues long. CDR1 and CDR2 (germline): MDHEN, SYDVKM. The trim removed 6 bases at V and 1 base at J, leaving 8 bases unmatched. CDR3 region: CASSPRQGAENTGELFF. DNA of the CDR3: TGTGCCAGCAGCCCCAGACAGGGGGCCGAGAACACCGGGGAGCTGTTTTTT.

CDR3: CASSSGQGWAQETQYF. CDR3 in DNA: TGTGCCAGCAGCTCCGGACAGGGATGGGCCCAAGAGACCCAGTACTTC. The chain recombines TRBV5-8 with TRBJ2-5, with TRBD1 matching over 8 bases. This CDR3 is built from 16 residues. V lost 3 bases and J lost 1; bases outside the gene matches: 8. CDR1 SGHTS and CDR2 YDEGEE come from the germline V gene.

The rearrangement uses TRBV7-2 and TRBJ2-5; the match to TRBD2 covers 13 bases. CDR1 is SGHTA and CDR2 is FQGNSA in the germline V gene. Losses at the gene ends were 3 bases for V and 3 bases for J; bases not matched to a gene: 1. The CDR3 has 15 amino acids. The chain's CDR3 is CASSFGTSGKETQYF. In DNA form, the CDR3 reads TGTGCCAGCAGCTTTGGGACTAGCGGGAAAGAGACCCAGTACTTC.

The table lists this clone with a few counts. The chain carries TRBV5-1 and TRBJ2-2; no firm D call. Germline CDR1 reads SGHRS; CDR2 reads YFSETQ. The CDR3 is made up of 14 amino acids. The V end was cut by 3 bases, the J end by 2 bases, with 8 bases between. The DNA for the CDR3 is TGCGCCAGCAGCTACGGCGATAACACCGGGGAGCTGTTTTTT. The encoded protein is CASSYGDNTGELFF.

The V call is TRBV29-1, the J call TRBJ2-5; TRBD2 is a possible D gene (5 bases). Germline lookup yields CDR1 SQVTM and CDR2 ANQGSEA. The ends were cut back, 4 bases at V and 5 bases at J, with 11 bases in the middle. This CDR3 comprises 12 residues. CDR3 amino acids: CSVAEGGETQYF. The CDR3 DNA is TGCAGCGTTGCCGAGGGTGGTGAGACCCAGTACTTC.

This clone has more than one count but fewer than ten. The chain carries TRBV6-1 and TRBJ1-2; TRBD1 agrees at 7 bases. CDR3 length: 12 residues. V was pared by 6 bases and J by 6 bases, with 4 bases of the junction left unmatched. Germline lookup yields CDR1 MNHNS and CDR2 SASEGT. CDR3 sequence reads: CASRPGTDGYTF. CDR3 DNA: TGTGCCAGCAGGCCCGGGACAGATGGCTACACCTTC.

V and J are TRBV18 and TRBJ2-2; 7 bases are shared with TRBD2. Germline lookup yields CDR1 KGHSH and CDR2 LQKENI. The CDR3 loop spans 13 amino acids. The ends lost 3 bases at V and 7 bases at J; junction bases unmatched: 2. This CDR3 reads CASSPQRGGELFF. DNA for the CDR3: TGTGCCAGCTCACCGCAGCGGGGCGGGGAGCTGTTTTTT.

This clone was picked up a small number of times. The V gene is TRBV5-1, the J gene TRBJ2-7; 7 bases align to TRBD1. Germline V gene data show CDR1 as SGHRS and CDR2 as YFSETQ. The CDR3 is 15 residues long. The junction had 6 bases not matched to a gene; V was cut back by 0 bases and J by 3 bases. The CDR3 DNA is TGCGCCAGCAGCTTGGCCGGGACAGCATACTACGAGCAGTACTTC. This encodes CASSLAGTAYYEQYF.

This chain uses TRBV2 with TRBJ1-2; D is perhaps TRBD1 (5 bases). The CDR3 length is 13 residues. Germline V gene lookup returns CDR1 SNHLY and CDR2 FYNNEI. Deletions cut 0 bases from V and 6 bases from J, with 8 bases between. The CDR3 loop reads CASSEAPGDGYTF. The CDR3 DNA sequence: TGTGCCAGCAGTGAAGCGCCGGGGGATGGCTACACCTTC.

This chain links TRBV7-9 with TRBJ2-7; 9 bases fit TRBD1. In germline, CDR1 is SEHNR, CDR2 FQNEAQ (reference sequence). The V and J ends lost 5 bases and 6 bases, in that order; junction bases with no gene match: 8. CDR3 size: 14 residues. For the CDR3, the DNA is TGTGCCAGCAGCCCGCGGGACAGGGAGGGCGAGCAGTACTTC. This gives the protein CASSPRDREGEQYF. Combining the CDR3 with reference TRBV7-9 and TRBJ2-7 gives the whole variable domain DTGVSQNPRHKITKRGQNVTFRCDPISEHNRLYWYRQTLGQGPEFLTYFQNEAQLEKSRLLSDRFSAERPKGSFSTLEIQRTEQGDSAMYLCASSPRDREGEQYFGPGTRLTVT.

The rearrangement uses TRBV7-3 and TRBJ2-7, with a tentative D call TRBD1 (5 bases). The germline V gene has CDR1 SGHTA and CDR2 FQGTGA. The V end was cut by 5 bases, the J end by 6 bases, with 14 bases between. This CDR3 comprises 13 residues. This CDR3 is CASSKGSQGEQYF. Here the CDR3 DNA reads TGTGCCAGCAGCAAGGGTAGTCAGGGCGAGCAGTACTTC.

The CDR3 nucleotides are TGCGCCAGCAGCGGAGCTCGCGGGGAGTGGGAGACCCAGTACTTC. Protein sequence: CASSGARGEWETQYF. The chain carries TRBV5-1 and TRBJ2-5, with D perhaps matching TRBD2 (6 bases). The CDR3 length is 15 residues. Trimming pared 4 bases from V and 5 bases from J, leaving 18 bases between. Germline CDR1 reads SGHRS; CDR2 reads YFSETQ.

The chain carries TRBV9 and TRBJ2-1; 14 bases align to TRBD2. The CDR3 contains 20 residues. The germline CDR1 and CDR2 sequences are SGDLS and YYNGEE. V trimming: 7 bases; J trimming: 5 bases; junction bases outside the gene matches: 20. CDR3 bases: TGTGCCAGCTCCAGCACGCAAGGGGGACTAGCGGGAGCTCGTAACAATGAGCAGTTCTTC. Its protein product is CASSSTQGGLAGARNNEQFF.

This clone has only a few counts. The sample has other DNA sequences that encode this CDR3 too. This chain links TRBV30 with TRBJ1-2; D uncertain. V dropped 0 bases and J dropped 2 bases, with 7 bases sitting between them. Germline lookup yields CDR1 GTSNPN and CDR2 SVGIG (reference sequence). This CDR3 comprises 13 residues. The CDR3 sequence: CAWSVGRNYGYTF. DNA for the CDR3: TGTGCCTGGAGTGTTGGGAGAAACTATGGCTACACCTTC.

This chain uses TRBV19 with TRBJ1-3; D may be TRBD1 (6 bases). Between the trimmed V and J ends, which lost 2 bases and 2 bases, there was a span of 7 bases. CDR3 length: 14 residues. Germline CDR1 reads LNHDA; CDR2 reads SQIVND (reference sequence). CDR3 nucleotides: TGTGCCAGTAGTATACAGGGGACTGGAAACACCATATATTTT. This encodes CASSIQGTGNTIYF.

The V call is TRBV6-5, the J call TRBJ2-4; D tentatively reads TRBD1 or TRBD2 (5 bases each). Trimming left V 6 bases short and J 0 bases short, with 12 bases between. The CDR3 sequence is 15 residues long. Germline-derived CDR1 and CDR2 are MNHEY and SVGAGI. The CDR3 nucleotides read TGTGCCAGCAGGCGAGGGGCTCCAGCCAAAAACATTCAGTACTTC. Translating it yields CASRRGAPAKNIQYF.

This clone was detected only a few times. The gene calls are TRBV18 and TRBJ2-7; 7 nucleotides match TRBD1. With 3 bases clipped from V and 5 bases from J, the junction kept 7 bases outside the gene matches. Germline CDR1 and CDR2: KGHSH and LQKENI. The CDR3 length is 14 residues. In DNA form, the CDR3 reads TGTGCCAGCTCACCTTACCGGGACAGCGACGAGCAGTACTTC. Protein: CASSPYRDSDEQYF.

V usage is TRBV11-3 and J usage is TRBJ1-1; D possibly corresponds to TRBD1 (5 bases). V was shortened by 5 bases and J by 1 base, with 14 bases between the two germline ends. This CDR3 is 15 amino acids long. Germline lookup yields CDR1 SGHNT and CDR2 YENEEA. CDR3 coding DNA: TGTGCCAGCAGCCCTCGGGGCGGAGCGAACACTGAAGCTTTCTTT. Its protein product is CASSPRGGANTEAFF.

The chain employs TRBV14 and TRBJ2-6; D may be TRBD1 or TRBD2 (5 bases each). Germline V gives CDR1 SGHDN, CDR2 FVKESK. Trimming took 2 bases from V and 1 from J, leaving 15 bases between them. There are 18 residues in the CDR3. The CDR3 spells CASSQFPGRESGANVLTF. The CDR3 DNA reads TGTGCCAGCAGCCAATTTCCGGGGCGCGAATCTGGGGCCAACGTCCTGACTTTC.

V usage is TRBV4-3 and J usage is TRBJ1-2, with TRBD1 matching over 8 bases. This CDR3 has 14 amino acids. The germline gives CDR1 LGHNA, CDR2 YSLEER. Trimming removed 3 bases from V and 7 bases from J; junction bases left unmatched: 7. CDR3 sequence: CASSQLTGGVGYTF. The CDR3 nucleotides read TGCGCCAGCAGCCAGCTCACAGGGGGTGTTGGCTACACCTTC.

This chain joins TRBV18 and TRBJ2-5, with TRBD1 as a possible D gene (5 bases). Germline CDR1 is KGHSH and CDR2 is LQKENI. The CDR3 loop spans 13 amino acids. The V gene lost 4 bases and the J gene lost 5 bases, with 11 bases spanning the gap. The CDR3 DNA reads TGTGCCAGCTCACTCCGACAGAGGGAGACCCAGTACTTC. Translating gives CASSLRQRETQYF.

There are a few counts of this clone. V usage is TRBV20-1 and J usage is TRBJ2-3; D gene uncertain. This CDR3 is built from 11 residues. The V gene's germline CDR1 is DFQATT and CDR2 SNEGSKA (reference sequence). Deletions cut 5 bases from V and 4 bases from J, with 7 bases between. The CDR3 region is CSAPRADTQYF. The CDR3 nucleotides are TGCAGTGCTCCTCGCGCAGATACGCAGTATTTT.

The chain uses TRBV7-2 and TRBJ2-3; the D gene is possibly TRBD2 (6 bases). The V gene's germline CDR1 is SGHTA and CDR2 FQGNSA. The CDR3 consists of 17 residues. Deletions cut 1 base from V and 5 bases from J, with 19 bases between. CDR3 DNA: TGTGCCAGCAGCTTAGTTAGTGCCGGGGCGCGGGGAGATACGCAGTATTTT. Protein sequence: CASSLVSAGARGDTQYF.

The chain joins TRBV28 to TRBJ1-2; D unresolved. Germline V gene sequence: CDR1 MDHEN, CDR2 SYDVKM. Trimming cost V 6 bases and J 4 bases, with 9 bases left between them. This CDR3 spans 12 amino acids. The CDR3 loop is CASSPASYGYTF. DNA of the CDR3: TGTGCCAGCAGCCCAGCAAGCTATGGCTACACCTTC.

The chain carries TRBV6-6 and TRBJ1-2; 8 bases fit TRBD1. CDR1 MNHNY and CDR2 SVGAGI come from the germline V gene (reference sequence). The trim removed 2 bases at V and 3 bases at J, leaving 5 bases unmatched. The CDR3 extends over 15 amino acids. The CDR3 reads CASSYLDREDYGYTF. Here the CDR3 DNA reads TGTGCCAGCAGTTACCTGGACAGGGAGGACTATGGCTACACCTTC.